This T cell receptor beta chain originates from a study of blood T cell repertoires in COVID-19. The overall study: Donors in the United States, Italy and Spain gave samples during acute or convalescent COVID-19. T cells, B-cell-depleted T cells, or PBMCs provided the cDNA or gDNA that served as material.

In the source study's methods: Using reference gene primer amplification, nucleated cell counts were estimated. Sequencing used immunoSEQ multiplex PCR; TCRdb keeps in-frame clones, though not all of them. V, J and clone size derive from that table, while D and trimming were established from the DNA sequence. This table has a few hundred thousand clones, roughly 88% appearing once. Sequences were obtained from peripheral blood. This TCR came from a woman under 40 with acute or convalescent COVID-19.

The CDR3: CASSFDPSQGRNTIYF. CDR3 coding DNA: TGTGCCAGCAGCTTTGACCCCTCACAGGGCAGGAACACCATATATTTT. The gene calls are TRBV11-2 and TRBJ1-3; possible D gene TRBD1, 6 bases. This CDR3 region has 16 residues. Trimming left V 3 bases short and J 7 bases short, with 19 bases between. Germline V gene data show CDR1 as SGHAT and CDR2 as FQNNGV.